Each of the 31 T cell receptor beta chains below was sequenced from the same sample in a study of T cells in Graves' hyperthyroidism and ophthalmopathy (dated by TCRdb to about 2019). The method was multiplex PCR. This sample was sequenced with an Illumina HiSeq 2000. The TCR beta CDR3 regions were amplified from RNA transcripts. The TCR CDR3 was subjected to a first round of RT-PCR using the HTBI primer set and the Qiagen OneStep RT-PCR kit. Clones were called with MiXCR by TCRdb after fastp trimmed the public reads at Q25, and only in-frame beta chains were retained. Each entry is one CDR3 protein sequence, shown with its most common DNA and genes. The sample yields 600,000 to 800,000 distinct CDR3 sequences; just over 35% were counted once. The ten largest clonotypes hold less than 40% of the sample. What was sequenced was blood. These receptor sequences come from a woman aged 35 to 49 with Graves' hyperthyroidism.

Written as DNA, the CDR3 is TGTGCCACGACGCTGCGAGGGGCAGGTCTTAACTATGGCTACACCTTC. Translated, it gives CATTLRGAGLNYGYTF. The chain uses TRBV13 and TRBJ1-2, with D possibly matching TRBD1 (5 bases). From germline, CDR1 is PRHDT and CDR2 FYEKMQ (reference sequence). The ends were cut back, 10 bases at V and 1 base at J, with 22 bases in the middle. The CDR3 has 16 residues. Drawing the rest from reference TRBV13 and TRBJ1-2, the complete variable domain is AAGVIQSPRHLIKEKRETATLKCYPIPRHDTVYWYQQGPGQDPQFLISFYEKMQSDKGSIPDRFSAQQFSDYHSELNMSSLELGDSALYFCATTLRGAGLNYGYTFGSGTRLTVV.

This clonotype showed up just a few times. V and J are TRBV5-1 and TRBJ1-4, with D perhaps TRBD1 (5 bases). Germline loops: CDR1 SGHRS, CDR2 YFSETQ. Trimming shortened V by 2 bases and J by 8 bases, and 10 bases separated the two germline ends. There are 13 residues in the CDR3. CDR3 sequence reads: CASSLAGSEKLFF. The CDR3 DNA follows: TGCGCCAGCAGCTTAGCAGGGAGCGAAAAACTGTTTTTT.

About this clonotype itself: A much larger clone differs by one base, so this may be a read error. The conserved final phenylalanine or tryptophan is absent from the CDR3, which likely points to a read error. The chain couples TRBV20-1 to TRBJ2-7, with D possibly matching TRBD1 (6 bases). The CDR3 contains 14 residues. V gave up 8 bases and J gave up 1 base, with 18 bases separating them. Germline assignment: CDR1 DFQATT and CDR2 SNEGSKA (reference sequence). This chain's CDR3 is CSMLEGGESYEQYL. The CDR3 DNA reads TGCAGTATGCTAGAAGGGGGAGAGTCCTACGAGCAGTACCTC.

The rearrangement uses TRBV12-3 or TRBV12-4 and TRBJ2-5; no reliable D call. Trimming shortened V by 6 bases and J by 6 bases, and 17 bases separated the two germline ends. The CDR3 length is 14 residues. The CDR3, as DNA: TGTGCCAGCAGCAGCACCTCGGAGCCGAAGACCCAGTACTTC. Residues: CASSSTSEPKTQYF.

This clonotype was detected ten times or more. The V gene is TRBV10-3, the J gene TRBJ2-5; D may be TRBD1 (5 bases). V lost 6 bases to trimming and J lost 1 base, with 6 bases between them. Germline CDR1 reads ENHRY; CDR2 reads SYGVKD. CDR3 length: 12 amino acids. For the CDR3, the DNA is TGTGCCATCAGCCAGGGCCAAGAGACCCAGTACTTC. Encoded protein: CAISQGQETQYF.

The CDR3 here is CASSSRDGLYSPLHF. As DNA, the CDR3 is TGTGCCAGCAGTAGCCGGGACGGTCTTTATTCACCCCTCCACTTT. The chain combines TRBV12-3 or TRBV12-4 with TRBJ1-6; D perhaps matches TRBD1 (5 bases). This CDR3 contains 15 residues. Deletions cut 5 bases from V and 8 bases from J, with 16 bases between.

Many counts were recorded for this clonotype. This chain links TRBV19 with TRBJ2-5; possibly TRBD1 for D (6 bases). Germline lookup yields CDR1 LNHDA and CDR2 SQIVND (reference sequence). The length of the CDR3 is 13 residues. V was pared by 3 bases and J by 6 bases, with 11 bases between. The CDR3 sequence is CASSITGMKTQYF. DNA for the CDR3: TGTGCCAGTAGTATTACAGGGATGAAGACCCAGTACTTC.

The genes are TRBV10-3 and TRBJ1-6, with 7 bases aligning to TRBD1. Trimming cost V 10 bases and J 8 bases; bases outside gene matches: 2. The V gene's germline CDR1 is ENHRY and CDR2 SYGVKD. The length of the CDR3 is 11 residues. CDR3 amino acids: CATGTDSPLHF. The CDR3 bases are TGTGCCACCGGGACAGATTCACCCCTCCACTTT.

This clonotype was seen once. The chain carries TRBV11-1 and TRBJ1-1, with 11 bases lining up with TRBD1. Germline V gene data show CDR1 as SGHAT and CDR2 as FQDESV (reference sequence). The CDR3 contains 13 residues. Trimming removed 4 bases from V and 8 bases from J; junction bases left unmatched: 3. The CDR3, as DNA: TGTGCCAGCAGCTGGACAGGGGGCGACGAAGCTTTCTTT. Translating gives CASSWTGGDEAFF.

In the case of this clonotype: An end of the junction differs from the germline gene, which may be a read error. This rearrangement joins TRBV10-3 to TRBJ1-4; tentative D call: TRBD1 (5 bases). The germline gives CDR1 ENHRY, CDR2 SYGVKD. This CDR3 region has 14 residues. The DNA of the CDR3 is TGTGCCAGCAGTGGTGCAGGGATCAATGAAAAACTGTTTTTT. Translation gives CASSGAGINEKLFF.

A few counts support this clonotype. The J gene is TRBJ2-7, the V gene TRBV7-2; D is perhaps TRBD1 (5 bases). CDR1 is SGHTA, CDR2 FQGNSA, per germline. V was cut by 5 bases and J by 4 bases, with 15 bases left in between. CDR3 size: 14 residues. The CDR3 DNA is TGTGCCAGCAGCACCACGGCACAGGAGTACGAGCAGTACTTC. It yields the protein CASSTTAQEYEQYF.

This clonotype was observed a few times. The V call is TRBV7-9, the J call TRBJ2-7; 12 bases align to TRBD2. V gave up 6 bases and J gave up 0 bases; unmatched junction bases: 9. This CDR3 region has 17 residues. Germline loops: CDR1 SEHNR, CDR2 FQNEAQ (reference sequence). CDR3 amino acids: CASRATSGRYDSYEQYF. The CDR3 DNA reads TGTGCCAGCAGAGCCACTAGCGGGAGGTATGACTCCTACGAGCAGTACTTC.

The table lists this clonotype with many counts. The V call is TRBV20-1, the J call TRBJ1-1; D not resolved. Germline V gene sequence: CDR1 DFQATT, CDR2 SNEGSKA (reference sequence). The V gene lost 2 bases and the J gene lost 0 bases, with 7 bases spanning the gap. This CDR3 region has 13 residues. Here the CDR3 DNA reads TGCAGTGCTAGACCTAACTTGAACACTGAAGCTTTCTTT. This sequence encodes CSARPNLNTEAFF.

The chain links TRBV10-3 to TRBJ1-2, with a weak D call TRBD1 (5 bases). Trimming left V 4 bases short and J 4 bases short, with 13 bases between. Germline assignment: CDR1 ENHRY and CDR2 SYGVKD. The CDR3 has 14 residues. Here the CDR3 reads CAISGADSSYGYTF. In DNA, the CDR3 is TGTGCCATCAGTGGTGCTGACAGTTCCTATGGCTACACCTTC.

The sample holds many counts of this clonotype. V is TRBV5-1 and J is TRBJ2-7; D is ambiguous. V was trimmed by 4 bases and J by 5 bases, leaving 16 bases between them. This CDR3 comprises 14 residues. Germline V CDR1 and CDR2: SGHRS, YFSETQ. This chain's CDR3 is CASSATYSRDEQYF. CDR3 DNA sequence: TGCGCCAGCAGCGCCACCTATTCTAGGGACGAGCAGTACTTC.

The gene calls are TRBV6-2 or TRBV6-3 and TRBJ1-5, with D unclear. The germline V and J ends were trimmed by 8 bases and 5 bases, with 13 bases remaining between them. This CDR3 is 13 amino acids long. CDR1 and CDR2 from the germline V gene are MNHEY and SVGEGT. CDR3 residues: CASAIEEYQPQHF. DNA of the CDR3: TGTGCCAGCGCCATCGAGGAGTATCAGCCCCAGCATTTT.

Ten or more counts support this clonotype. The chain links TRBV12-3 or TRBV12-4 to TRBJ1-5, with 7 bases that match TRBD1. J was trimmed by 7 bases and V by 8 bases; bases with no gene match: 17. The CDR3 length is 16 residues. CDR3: CASDPTGTARWQPQHF. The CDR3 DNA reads TGTGCCAGCGACCCAACCGGGACAGCGCGTTGGCAGCCCCAGCATTTT.

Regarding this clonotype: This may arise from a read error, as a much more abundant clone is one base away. The CDR3 sequence: CASSRAGEGELFF. DNA of the CDR3: TGTGCCAGCAGCCGGGCAGGGGAGGGGGAGCTGTTTTTT. This chain joins TRBV7-9 and TRBJ2-2; D possibly corresponds to TRBD1 (6 bases). The germline gives CDR1 SEHNR, CDR2 FQNEAQ (reference sequence). Trimming shortened V by 5 bases and J by 8 bases, and 12 bases separated the two germline ends. The CDR3 runs 13 residues.

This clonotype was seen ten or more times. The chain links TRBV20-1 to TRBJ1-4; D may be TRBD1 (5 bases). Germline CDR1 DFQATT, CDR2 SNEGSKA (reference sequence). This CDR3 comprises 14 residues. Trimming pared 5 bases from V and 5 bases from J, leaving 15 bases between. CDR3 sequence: CSALTTESNEKLFF. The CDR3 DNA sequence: TGCAGTGCTCTCACGACAGAATCAAATGAAAAACTGTTTTTT.

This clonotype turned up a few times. The CDR3 DNA sequence: TGTGCCAGCAGCTTAGGGGTCTCGGGTGCAACTAATGAAAAACTGTTTTTT. Protein sequence: CASSLGVSGATNEKLFF. The chain employs TRBV7-2 and TRBJ1-4, with unresolved D. This CDR3 is 17 amino acids long. Trimming shortened V by 1 base and J by 0 bases, and 12 bases separated the two germline ends. Germline loops: CDR1 SGHTA, CDR2 FQGNSA.

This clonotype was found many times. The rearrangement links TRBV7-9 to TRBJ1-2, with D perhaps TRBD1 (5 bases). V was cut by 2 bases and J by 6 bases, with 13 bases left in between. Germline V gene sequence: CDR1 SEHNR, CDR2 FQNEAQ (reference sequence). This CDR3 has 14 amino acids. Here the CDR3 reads CASSLNWGTDGYTF. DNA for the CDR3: TGTGCCAGCAGCTTAAATTGGGGGACGGATGGCTACACCTTC.

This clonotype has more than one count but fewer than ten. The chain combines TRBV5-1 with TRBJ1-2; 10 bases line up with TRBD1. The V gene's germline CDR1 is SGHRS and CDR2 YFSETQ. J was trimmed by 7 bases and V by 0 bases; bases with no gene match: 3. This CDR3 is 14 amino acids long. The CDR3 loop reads CASSLETGGSGYTF. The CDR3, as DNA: TGCGCCAGCAGCTTGGAGACAGGGGGCTCTGGCTACACCTTC.

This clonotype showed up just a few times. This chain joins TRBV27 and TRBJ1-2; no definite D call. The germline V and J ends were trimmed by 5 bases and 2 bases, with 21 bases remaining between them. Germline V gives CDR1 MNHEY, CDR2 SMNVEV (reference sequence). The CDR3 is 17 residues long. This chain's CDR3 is CASSPVGTALGNYGYTF. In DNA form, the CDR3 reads TGTGCCAGCAGTCCCGTGGGAACGGCCTTGGGCAACTATGGCTACACCTTC.

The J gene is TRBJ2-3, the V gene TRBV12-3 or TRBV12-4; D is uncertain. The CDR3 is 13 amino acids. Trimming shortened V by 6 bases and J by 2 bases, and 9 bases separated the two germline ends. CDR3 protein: CASSQQFTDTQYF. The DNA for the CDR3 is TGTGCCAGCAGCCAACAGTTCACAGATACGCAGTATTTT.

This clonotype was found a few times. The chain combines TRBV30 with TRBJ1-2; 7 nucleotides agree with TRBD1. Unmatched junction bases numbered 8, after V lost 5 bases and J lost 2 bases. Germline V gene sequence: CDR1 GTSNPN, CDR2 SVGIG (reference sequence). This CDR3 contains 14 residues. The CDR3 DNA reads TGTGCCTGGTACAGGGAGGGGGCAAACTATGGCTACACCTTC. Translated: CAWYREGANYGYTF.

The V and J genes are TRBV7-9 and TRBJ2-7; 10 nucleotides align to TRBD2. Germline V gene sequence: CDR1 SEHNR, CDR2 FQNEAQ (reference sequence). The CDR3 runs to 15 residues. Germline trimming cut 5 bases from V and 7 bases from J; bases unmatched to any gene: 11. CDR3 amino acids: CASSRLAGADEEQYF. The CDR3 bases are TGTGCCAGCAGCCGCCTAGCGGGAGCGGATGAAGAGCAGTACTTC.

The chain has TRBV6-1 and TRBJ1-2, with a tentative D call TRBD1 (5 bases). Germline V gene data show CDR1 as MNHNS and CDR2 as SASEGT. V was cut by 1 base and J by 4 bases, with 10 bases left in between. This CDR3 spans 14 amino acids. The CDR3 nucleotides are TGTGCCAGCAGTGAAGTCGGGACGGGCTATGGCTACACCTTC. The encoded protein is CASSEVGTGYGYTF.

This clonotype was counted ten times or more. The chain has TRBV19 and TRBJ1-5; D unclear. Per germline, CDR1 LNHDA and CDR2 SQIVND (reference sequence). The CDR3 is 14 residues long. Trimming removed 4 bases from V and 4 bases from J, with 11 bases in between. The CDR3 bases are TGTGCCAGTAGTAGCCGGACGGATAATCAGCCCCAGCATTTT. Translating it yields CASSSRTDNQPQHF.

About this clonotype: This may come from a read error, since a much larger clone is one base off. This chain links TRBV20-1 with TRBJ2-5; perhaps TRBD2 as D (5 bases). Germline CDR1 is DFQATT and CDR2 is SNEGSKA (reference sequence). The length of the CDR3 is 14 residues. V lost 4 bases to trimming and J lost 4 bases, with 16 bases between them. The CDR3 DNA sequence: TGCAGTGCTATGGTGGGAGTTGGTCTAGAGACCCAGTACTTC. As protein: CSAMVGVGLETQYF.

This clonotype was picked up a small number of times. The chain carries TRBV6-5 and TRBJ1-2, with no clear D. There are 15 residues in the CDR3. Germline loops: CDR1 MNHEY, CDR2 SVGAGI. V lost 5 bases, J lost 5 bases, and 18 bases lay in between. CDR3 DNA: TGTGCCAGCAGTCCCCGGGTAGGCGAGGGATATGGCTACACCTTC. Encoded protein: CASSPRVGEGYGYTF.

CDR3 sequence: CSAWFGQETQYF. The DNA of the CDR3 is TGCAGTGCATGGTTTGGGCAAGAGACCCAGTACTTC. This chain connects TRBV20-1 to TRBJ2-5; no clear D. V lost 6 bases and J 2 bases, leaving 10 bases between the germline ends. The CDR3 consists of 12 residues. CDR1 is DFQATT and CDR2 is SNEGSKA in the germline V gene (reference sequence).